This T cell receptor beta chain was sequenced in a study of blood T cell repertoires in COVID-19. The data were produced by immunoSEQ multiplex PCR, yet TCRdb's version contains in-frame clones alone and is incomplete. Of some 190,000 clones in the sample, about 88% are singletons; the top ten hold 5.5% to 7%. Germline CDR1 reads LGHDT; CDR2 reads YNNKEL (reference sequence). V was clipped by 2 bases and J by 2 bases; unmatched bases: 12. The CDR3 covers 18 residues. This rearrangement joins TRBV3-1 (or the pseudogene TRBV3-2) to TRBJ2-3; TRBD2 matches at 8 bases. The clonotype originates from a middle-aged woman who had recovered from COVID-19. Specimen: peripheral blood. The CDR3, as DNA: TGTGCCAGCAGCCAACTGGCCTTGTCGGGAGGGTCCACAGATACGCAGTATTTT. This translates into CASSQLALSGGSTDTQYF.